Listed below are T cell receptor beta chains from one sample, sequenced in a study of cytomegalovirus exposure and HLA in healthy donors. Clones were read by immunoSEQ multiplex PCR, and TCRdb kept only the in-frame ones, dropping some. The sample shows approximately 240,000 clones, 75% to 95% of them seen only once. The sequenced material came from PBMCs. The receptors shown here come from a woman between 18 and 29 years old in good health and CMV-seronegative. CDR3s include the opening cysteine and the closing phenylalanine or tryptophan. D genes are given only for firm matches.

d_call,v_call,j_call,cdr3_aa
TRBD1,TRBV7-6,TRBJ2-5,CASSSGGETQYF
TRBD2,TRBV6-4,TRBJ2-3,CASSTQAGVSDTQYF
TRBD1,TRBV2,TRBJ2-5,CASSGQGAGETQYF
NA,TRBV6-1,TRBJ1-3,CASGQREGTIYF
TRBD2,TRBV28,TRBJ2-3,CASRRPGLAADTQYF
NA,TRBV6-1,TRBJ2-7,CASSFGTLSGEQYF
TRBD1,TRBV2,TRBJ2-7,CASSGWGQGVSMQYF
TRBD1,TRBV6-4,TRBJ1-2,CASTPTGQGNYGYTF
TRBD2,TRBV5-1,TRBJ2-1,CASSLVVSGRGFF
NA,TRBV19,TRBJ2-7,CASSRTVRGEQYF
TRBD2,TRBV11-2,TRBJ2-7,CASSSGSGPYEQYF
TRBD1,TRBV14,TRBJ2-6,CASSQDEGQGPSGANVLTF
NA,TRBV6-1,TRBJ2-3,CASSVLGRGDTQYF
NA,TRBV2,TRBJ2-7,CASSVSPREYEQYF